This is a list of T cell receptor beta chains from one sample in a study of T cells after yellow fever vaccination. TCRdb reprocessed the 5' RACE reads via MiXCR and lists one record per CDR3 protein. Among 20,000 to 25,000 distinct CDR3 sequences listed, roughly 3.4% were seen once. The sample consisted of PBMCs, either bulk or a sorted T-cell subset (CD4+, CD8+, memory, or dextramer-sorted; not recorded which), taken about 41 days after the first yellow fever vaccination. The receptor source for this set is a man aged 18 to 35 who received the YFV17D yellow fever vaccine. CDR3s include the opening cysteine and the closing phenylalanine or tryptophan. Each record gives: J gene, D gene, clone size, V gene, CDR3 protein, CDR3 DNA. A D gene is named only where the DNA matches it firmly. The size entry is marked missing in some rows and otherwise reads once, few, many or a size class.

TRBJ1-3	NA	many	TRBV5-1	CASSSGRGGSDTIYF	TGCGCCAGCAGCTCCGGGCGAGGTGGGTCGGACACCATATATTTT
TRBJ1-3	NA	many	TRBV12-3/TRBV12-4	CASSPTGPGNTIYF	TGTGCCAGCAGTCCGACAGGTCCTGGAAACACCATATATTTT
TRBJ2-5	NA	many	TRBV7-6	CASSPLEQETQYF	TGTGCCAGCAGCCCATTGGAACAAGAGACCCAGTACTTC
TRBJ2-5	NA	NA	TRBV7-6	CASSLVRAEIGTQYF	TGTGCCAGCAGCTTAGTTAGGGCAGAGATCGGGACCCAGTACTTC
TRBJ2-5	NA	many	TRBV7-2	CASSLAQKETQYF	TGTGCCAGCAGCTTAGCTCAGAAAGAGACCCAGTACTTC
TRBJ1-2	NA	many	TRBV5-4	CASSLTGHGYTF	TGTGCCAGCAGCTTGACGGGACATGGCTACACCTTC
TRBJ2-1	NA	many	TRBV5-1	CASSLNRVSYNEQFF	TGCGCCAGCAGCTTGAACAGGGTGTCCTACAATGAGCAGTTCTTC
TRBJ1-5	TRBD1	many	TRBV6-5	CASSSLRQGSNQPQHF	TGTGCCAGCAGTTCACTGAGACAGGGGAGCAATCAGCCCCAGCATTTT
TRBJ2-2	NA	many	TRBV7-2	CASSIRRYTGELFF	TGTGCCAGCAGCATCCGAAGATACACCGGGGAGCTGTTTTTT
TRBJ2-3	NA	many	TRBV7-2	CASSLASLDTQYF	TGTGCCAGCAGCTTAGCTAGCTTAGATACGCAGTATTTT
TRBJ2-7	TRBD2	many	TRBV29-1	CSVEVSGVTYEQYF	TGCAGCGTTGAAGTTAGCGGGGTTACCTACGAGCAGTACTTC
TRBJ2-2	TRBD1	many	TRBV7-9	CASSSAGTGYTGELFF	TGTGCCAGCAGCTCAGCCGGGACAGGTTACACCGGGGAGCTGTTTTTT
TRBJ2-7	NA	many	TRBV30	CACPLAGRSSYEQYF	TGTGCCTGCCCTCTGGCCGGACGAAGTTCCTACGAGCAGTACTTC
TRBJ1-2	NA	many	TRBV7-2	CASSPPGSRVNGYTF	TGTGCCAGCAGCCCCCCCGGATCCCGAGTCAATGGCTACACCTTC
TRBJ2-7	NA	many	TRBV6-5	CASRFSGHPYEQYF	TGTGCCAGCAGATTTTCGGGACACCCCTACGAGCAGTACTTC
TRBJ2-1	TRBD2	many	TRBV28	CASSSGAYNEQFF	TGTGCCAGTTCTAGCGGGGCCTACAATGAGCAGTTCTTC
TRBJ2-4	TRBD1	many	TRBV30	CAWRGDRFWGAKNIQYF	TGTGCCTGGAGAGGGGACAGGTTTTGGGGGGCCAAAAACATTCAGTACTTC
TRBJ2-3	NA	many	TRBV5-5	CASSLTGPHTDTQYF	TGTGCCAGCAGCCTGACGGGACCGCATACAGATACGCAGTATTTT
TRBJ2-3	TRBD2	many	TRBV7-9	CASGGGSDTQYF	TGTGCCAGTGGCGGGGGGTCAGATACGCAGTATTTT
TRBJ2-5	NA	many	TRBV11-2	CASSRGAGRYQETQYF	TGTGCCAGCAGCCGCGGGGCAGGGCGGTACCAAGAGACCCAGTACTTC